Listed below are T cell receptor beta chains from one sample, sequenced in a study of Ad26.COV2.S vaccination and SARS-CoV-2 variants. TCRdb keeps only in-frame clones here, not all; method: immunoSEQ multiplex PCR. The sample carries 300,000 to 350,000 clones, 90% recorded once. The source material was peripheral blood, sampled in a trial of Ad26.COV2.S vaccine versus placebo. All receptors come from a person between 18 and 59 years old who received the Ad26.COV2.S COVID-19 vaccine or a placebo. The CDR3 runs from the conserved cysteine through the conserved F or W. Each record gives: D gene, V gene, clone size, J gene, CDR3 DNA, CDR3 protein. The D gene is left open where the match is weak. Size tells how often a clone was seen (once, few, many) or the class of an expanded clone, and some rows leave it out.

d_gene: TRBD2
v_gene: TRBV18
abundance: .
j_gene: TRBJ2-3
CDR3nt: TGTGCCAGCTCCCCACAGGGTCCGACTAGCGGGAGTTCCACAGATACGCAGTATTTT
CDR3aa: CASSPQGPTSGSSTDTQYF

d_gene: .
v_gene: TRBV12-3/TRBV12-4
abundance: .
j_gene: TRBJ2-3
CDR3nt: TGTGCCAGCAGTCTAGGAGAGGCAGATACGCAGTATTTT
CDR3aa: CASSLGEADTQYF

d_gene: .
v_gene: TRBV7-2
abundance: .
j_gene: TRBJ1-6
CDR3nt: TGTGCCAGCAGCTCACGACAGGCTAATTCACCCCTCCACTTT
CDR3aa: CASSSRQANSPLHF

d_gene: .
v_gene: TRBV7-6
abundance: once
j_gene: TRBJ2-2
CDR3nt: TGTGCCAGCAGCCCGTTGGCAGACAACACCGGGGAGCTGTTTTTT
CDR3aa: CASSPLADNTGELFF

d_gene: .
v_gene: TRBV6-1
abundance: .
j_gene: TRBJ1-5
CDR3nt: TGTGCCAGCAGTGATTTTGAGGGAAATCAGCCCCAGCATTTT
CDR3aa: CASSDFEGNQPQHF

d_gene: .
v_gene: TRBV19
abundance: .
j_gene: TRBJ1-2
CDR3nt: TGTGCCACCCTGACATTCAACTATGGCTACACCTTC
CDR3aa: CATLTFNYGYTF

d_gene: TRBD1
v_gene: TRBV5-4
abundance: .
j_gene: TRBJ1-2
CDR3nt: TGTGCCAGCAGCTCAGCCGGACAGGGCGAAGGCTATGGCTACACCTTC
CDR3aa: CASSSAGQGEGYGYTF

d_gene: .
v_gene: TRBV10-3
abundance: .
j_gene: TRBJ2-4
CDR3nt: TGTGCCATCAGTGAGTCGCGTAGAGACAGCGGAGCCAAAAACATTCAGTACTTC
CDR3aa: CAISESRRDSGAKNIQYF

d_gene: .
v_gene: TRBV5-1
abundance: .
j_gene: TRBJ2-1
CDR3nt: TGCGCCAGCGATCCTCAGTCTGGGCGACTTCACTACAATGAGCAGTTCTTC
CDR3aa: CASDPQSGRLHYNEQFF

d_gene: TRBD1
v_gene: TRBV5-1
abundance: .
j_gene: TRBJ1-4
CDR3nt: TGCGCCAGCAGCTCTATACAGGGGACTAATGAAAAACTGTTTTTT
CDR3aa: CASSSIQGTNEKLFF

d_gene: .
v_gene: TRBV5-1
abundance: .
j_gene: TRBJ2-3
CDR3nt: TGCGCCAGCAGCCCCGGCGCGGGCACAGATACGCAGTATTTT
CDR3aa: CASSPGAGTDTQYF

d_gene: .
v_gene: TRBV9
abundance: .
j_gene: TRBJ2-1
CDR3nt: TGTGCCAGCAACCCAGGGGGGATTATGAATGAGCAGTTCTTC
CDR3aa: CASNPGGIMNEQFF

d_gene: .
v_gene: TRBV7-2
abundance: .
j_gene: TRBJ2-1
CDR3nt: TGTGCCGGTCGCCCCGGGGGACCCTACAATGAGCAGTTCTTC
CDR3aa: CAGRPGGPYNEQFF

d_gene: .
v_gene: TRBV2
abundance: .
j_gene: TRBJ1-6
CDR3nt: TGTGCCAGCAGAGGATCGAGCTCCTATAATTCACCCCTCCACTTT
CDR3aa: CASRGSSSYNSPLHF

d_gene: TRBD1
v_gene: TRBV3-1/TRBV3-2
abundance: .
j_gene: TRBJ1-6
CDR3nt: TGTGCCACTAGCACAGGGGGCTTAAATTCACCCCTCCACTTT
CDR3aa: CATSTGGLNSPLHF

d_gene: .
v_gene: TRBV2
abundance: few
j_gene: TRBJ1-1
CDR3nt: TGTGCCAGCTCGATATTCGGGACGTTGGCTTTCTTT
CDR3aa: CASSIFGTLAFF

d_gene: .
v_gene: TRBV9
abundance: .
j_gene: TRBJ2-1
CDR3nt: TGTGCCAGCAGCGTACTGGCAGGGACCTACAATGAGCAGTTCTTC
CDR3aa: CASSVLAGTYNEQFF

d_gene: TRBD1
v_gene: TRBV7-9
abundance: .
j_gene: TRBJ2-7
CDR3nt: TGTGCCAGCAGCTCCCCACAGGGGGGCACCTACGAGCAGTACTTC
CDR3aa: CASSSPQGGTYEQYF